The present entry profiles one T cell receptor beta chain with its context. Under the authors' procedure: Amplification of reference gene primers provided the estimated nucleated cell counts. This table comes from immunoSEQ multiplex PCR, and its TCRdb copy is limited to in-frame clones, with some not included. V, J and clone size are taken as reported in that table, and D and trimming were inferred from the DNA itself. The sample has about 180,000 clones, around 80% seen once. Germline V gene sequence: CDR1 GTSNPN, CDR2 SVGIG (reference sequence). The CDR3 covers 15 residues. V was trimmed by 3 bases and J by 1 base, leaving 14 bases between them. The data were taken from a study of blood T cell repertoires in COVID-19. Study-wide background: Both acute and convalescent COVID-19 samples were obtained from the United States, Italy and Spain. PBMCs, B-cell-depleted T cells, or T cells provided the cDNA or gDNA that made up the material.

This sequence was found in a man between 65 and 85 years old with active or convalescent COVID-19. This chain connects TRBV30 to TRBJ2-3, with a possible D match to TRBD1 (5 bases). The source material was peripheral blood. CDR3 nucleotides: TGTGCCTGGAGCCTTGGGGCCGCGGGCACAGATACGCAGTATTTT. Translated: CAWSLGAAGTDTQYF. Complete variable domain (other parts from reference TRBV30 and TRBJ2-3): SQTIHQWPATLVQPVGSPLSLECTVEGTSNPNLYWYRQAAGRGLQLLFYSVGIGQISSEVPQNLSASRPQDRQFILSSKKLLLSDSGFYLCAWSLGAAGTDTQYFGPGTRLTVL.